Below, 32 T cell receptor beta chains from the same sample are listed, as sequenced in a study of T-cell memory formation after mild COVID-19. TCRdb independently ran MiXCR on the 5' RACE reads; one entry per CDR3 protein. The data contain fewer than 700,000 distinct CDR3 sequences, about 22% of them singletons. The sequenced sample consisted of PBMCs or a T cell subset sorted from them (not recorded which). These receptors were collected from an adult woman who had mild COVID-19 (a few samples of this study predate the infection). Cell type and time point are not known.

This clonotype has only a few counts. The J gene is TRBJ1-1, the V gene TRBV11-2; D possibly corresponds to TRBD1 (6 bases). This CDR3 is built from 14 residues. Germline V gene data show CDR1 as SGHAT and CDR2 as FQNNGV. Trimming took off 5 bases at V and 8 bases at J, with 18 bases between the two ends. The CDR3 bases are TGTGCCAGCAGCCCTCCGTGGGGGACAAAGGAAGCTTTCTTT. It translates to CASSPPWGTKEAFF.

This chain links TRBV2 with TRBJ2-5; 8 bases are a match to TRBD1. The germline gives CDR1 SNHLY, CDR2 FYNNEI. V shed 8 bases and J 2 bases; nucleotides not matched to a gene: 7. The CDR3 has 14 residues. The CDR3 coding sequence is TGTGCCAGCTTCGACAGGGGAGGACAAGAGACCCAGTACTTC. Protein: CASFDRGGQETQYF.

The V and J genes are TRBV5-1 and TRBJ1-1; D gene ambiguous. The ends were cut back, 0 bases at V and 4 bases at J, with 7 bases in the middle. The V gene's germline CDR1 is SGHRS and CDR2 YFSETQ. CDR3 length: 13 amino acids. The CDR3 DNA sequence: TGCGCCAGCAGCTTGGAGAGTTCCACTGAAGCTTTCTTT. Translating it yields CASSLESSTEAFF.

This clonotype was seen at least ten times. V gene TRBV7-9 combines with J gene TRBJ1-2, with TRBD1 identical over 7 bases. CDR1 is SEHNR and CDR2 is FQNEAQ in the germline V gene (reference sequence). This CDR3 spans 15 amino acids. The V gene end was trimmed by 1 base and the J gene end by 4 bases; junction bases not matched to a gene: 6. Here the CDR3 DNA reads TGTGCCAGCAGCTTAGTCGGGACAGACCGCTATGGCTACACCTTC. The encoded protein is CASSLVGTDRYGYTF.

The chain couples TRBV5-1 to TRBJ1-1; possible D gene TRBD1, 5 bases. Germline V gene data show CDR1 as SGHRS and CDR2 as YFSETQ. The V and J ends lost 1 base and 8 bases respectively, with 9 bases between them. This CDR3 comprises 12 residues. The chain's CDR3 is CASSLQAGEAFF. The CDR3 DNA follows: TGCGCCAGCAGCTTGCAGGCAGGGGAAGCTTTCTTT.

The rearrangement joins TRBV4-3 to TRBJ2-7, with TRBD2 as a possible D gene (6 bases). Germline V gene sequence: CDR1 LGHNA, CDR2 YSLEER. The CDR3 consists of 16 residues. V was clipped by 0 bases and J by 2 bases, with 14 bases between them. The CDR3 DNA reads TGCGCCAGCAGCCAAGATAATGCGGGGCTTACCTACGAGCAGTACTTC. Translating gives CASSQDNAGLTYEQYF.

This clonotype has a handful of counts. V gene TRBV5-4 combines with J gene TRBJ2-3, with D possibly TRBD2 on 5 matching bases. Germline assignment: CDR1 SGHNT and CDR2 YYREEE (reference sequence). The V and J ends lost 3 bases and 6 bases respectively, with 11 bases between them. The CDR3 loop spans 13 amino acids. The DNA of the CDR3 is TGTGCCAGCAGCTCAGGACTCGGGGATACGCAGTATTTT. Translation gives CASSSGLGDTQYF.

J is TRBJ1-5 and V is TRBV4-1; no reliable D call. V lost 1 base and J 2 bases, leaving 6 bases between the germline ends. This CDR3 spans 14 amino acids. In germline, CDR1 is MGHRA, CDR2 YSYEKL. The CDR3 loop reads CASSQVFGNQPQHF. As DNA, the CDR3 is TGCGCCAGCAGCCAAGTCTTTGGCAATCAGCCCCAGCATTTT.

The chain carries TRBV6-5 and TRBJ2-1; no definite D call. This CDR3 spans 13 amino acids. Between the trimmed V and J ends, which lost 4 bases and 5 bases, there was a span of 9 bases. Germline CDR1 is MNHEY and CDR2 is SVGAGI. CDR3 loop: CASSFQPHNEQFF. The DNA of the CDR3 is TGTGCCAGCAGTTTCCAACCGCACAATGAGCAGTTCTTC.

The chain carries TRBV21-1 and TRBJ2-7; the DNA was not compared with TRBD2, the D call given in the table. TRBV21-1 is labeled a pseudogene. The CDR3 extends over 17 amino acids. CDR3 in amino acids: CASSKAPGVADIYEQYF. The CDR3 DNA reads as TGTGCCAGCAGCAAAGCCCCCGGGGTAGCGGACATCTACGAGCAGTACTTC.

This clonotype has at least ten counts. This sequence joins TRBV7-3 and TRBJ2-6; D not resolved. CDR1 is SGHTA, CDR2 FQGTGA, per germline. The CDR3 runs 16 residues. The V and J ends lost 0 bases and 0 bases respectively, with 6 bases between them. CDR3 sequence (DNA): TGTGCCAGCAGCTTAACGCAGTACTCTGGGGCCAACGTCCTGACTTTC. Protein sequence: CASSLTQYSGANVLTF.

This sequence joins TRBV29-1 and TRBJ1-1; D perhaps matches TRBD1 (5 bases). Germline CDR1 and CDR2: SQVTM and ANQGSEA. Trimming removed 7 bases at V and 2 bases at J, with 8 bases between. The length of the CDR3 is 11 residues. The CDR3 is CSGRTNTEAFF. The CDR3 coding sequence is TGCAGCGGCCGGACAAACACTGAAGCTTTCTTT.

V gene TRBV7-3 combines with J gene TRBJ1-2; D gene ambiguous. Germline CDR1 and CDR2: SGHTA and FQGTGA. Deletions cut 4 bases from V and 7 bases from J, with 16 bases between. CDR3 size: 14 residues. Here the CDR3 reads CASSSGGQHSGYTF. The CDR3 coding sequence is TGTGCCAGCAGCTCCGGCGGGCAGCACTCTGGCTACACCTTC.

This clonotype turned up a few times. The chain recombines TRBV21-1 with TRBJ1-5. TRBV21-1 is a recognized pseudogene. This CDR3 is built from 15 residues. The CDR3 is CASSKEQIPNQPQHF. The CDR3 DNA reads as TGTGCCAGCAGCAAAGAACAAATCCCCAATCAGCCCCAGCATTTT.

The CDR3 DNA reads as TGCAGCGTTGTAGCGGGCCAGGCCTACGAGCAGTACTTC. It codes for CSVVAGQAYEQYF. The J gene is TRBJ2-7, the V gene TRBV29-1; TRBD2 matches 7 bases. CDR1 and CDR2 (germline): SQVTM, ANQGSEA. CDR3 length: 13 amino acids. With V trimmed by 4 bases and J by 2 bases, 5 bases remained unmatched.

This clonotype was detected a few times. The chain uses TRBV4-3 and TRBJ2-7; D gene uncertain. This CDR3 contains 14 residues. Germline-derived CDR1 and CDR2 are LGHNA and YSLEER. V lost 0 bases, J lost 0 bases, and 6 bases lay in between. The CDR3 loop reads CASSQERSSYEQYF. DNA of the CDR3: TGCGCCAGCAGCCAAGAAAGGAGCTCCTACGAGCAGTACTTC.

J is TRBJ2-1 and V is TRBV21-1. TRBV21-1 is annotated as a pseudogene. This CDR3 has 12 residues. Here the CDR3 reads CASSKPHNEQFF. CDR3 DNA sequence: TGTGCCAGCAGCAAACCTCACAATGAGCAGTTCTTC.

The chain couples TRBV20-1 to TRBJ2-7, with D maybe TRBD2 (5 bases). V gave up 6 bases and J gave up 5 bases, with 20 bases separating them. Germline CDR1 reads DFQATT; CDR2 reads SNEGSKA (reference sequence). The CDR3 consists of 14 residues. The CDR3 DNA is TGCAGTGCCGTGAGCGCTCTCTCGGGGAACGAGCAGTACTTC. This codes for CSAVSALSGNEQYF.

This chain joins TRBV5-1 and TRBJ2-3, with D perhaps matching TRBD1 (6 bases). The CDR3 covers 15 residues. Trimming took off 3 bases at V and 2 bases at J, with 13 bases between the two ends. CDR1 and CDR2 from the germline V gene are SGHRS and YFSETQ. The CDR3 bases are TGCGCCAGCAGCTCGTTCAGGGGCGCCACAGATACGCAGTATTTT. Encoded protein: CASSSFRGATDTQYF.

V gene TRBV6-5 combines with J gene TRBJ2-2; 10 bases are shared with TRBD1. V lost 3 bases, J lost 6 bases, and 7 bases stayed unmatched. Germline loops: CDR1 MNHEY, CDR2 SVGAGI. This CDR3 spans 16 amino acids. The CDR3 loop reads CASSYAGTGVSGELFF. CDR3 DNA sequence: TGTGCCAGCAGTTATGCCGGGACAGGGGTCTCCGGGGAGCTGTTTTTT.

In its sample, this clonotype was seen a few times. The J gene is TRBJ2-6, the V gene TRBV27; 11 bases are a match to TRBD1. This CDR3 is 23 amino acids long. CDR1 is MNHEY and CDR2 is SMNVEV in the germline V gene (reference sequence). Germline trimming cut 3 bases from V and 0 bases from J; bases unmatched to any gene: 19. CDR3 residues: CASSFMGRGTGTGGSSGANVLTF. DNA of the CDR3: TGTGCCAGCAGTTTTATGGGGCGAGGGACCGGGACAGGGGGTTCCTCTGGGGCCAACGTCCTGACTTTC.

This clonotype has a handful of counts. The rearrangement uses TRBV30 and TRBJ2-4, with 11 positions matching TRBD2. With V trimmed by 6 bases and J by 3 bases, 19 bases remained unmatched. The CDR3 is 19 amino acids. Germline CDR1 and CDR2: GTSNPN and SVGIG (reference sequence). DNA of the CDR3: TGTGCCTGCCACCATAGCGGGAGGGCCGGGGTCTCGGTCAAAAACATTCAGTACTTC. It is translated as CACHHSGRAGVSVKNIQYF.

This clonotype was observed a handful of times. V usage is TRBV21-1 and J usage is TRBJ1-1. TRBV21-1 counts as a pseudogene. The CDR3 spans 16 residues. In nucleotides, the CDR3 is TGTGCCAGCAGCAAAGCAGACCGGCTGGTGTGCACTGAAGCTTTCTTT. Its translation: CASSKADRLVCTEAFF.

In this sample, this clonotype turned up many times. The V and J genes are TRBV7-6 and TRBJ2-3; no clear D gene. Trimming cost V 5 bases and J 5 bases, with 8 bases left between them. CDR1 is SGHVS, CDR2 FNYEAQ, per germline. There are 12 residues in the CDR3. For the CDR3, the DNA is TGTGCCAGCAGCGACTTTTTAGATACGCAGTATTTT. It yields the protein CASSDFLDTQYF.

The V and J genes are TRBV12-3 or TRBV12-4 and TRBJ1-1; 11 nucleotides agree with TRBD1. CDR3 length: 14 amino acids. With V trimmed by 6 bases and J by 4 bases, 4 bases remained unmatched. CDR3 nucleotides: TGTGCCAGCAGAGCGGACAGGGGGCTCACTGAAGCTTTCTTT. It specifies CASRADRGLTEAFF.

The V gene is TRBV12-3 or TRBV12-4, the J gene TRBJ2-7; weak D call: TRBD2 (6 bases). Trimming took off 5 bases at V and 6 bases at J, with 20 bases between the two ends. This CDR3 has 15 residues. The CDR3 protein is CASSPREGLGSEQYF. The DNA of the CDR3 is TGTGCCAGCAGTCCCCGAGAGGGACTGGGGAGCGAGCAGTACTTC.

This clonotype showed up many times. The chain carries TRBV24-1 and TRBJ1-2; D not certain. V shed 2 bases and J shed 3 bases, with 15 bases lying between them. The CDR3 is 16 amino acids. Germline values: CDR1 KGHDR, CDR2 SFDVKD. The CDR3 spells CATSDSKGLRHYGYTF. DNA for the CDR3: TGTGCCACCAGTGATTCAAAGGGTCTCCGCCACTATGGCTACACCTTC.

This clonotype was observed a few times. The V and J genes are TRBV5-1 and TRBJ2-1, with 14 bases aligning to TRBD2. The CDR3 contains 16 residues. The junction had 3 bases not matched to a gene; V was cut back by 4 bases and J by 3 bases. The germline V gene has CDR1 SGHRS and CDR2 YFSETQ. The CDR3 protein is CASSLTSGGVYNEQFF. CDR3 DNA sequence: TGCGCCAGCAGCCTGACTAGCGGGGGGGTCTACAATGAGCAGTTCTTC.

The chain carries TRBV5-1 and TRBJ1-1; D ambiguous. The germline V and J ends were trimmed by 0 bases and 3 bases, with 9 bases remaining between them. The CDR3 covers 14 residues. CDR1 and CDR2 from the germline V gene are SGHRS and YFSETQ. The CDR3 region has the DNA TGCGCCAGCAGCTTGGCGGGGTTTGACACTGAAGCTTTCTTT. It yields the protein CASSLAGFDTEAFF.

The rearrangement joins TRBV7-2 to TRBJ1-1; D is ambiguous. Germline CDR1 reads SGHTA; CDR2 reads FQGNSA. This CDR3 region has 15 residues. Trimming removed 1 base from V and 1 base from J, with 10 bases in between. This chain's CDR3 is CASSLDGWGNTEAFF. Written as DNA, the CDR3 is TGTGCCAGCAGCTTAGACGGTTGGGGGAACACTGAAGCTTTCTTT.

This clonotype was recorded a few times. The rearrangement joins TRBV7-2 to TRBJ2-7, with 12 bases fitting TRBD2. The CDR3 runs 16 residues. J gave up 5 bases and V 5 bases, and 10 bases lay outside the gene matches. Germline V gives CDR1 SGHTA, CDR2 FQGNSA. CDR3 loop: CASSHSLAGGRHEQYF. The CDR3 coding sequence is TGTGCCAGCAGCCACTCTCTAGCGGGAGGGCGCCACGAGCAGTACTTC. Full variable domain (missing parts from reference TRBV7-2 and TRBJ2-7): GAGVSQSPSNKVTEKGKDVELRCDPISGHTALYWYRQSLGQGLEFLIYFQGNSAPDKSGLPSDRFSAERTGGSVSTLTIQRTQQEDSAVYLCASSHSLAGGRHEQYFGPGTRLTVT.

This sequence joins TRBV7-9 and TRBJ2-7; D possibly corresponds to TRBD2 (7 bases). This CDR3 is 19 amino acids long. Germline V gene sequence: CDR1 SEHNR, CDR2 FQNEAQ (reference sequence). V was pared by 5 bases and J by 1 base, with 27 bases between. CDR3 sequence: CASSLDRGAYLRRSYEQYF. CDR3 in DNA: TGTGCCAGCAGCCTTGATCGGGGGGCCTATTTGAGGCGATCCTACGAGCAGTACTTC.